Below are 15 T cell receptor beta chains sequenced from a single sample in a study of T cells and copy number aberrations in small-cell lung cancer. Sequenced by immunoSEQ multiplex PCR; TCRdb stores in-frame clones only, minus some. Here the sample spans 550 to 850 clones, 80% to 90% being singletons. Sequencing was carried out using tumor tissue. These receptors originate from a man in his forties with small cell lung cancer.

V is TRBV9 and J is TRBJ1-2; D uncertain. V was pared by 0 bases and J by 2 bases, with 5 bases between. Per germline, CDR1 SGDLS and CDR2 YYNGEE. CDR3 length equals 13 residues. The CDR3 sequence is CASSVAVNYGYTF. The DNA for the CDR3 is TGTGCCAGCAGCGTAGCAGTAAACTATGGCTACACCTTC.

The rearrangement uses TRBV6-1 and TRBJ2-1; D is unresolved. V lost 8 bases and J 7 bases, leaving 12 bases between the germline ends. Germline CDR1 reads MNHNS; CDR2 reads SASEGT. This CDR3 comprises 12 residues. The CDR3 DNA reads TGTGCCAGCTTGGCCACGACGAATGAGCAGTTCTTC. Translation gives CASLATTNEQFF.

This clone was recorded once. J is TRBJ1-4 and V is TRBV27; weak D call: TRBD1 (6 bases). V was cut by 7 bases and J by 7 bases, with 13 bases left in between. The germline CDR1 and CDR2 sequences are MNHEY and SMNVEV (reference sequence). This CDR3 has 13 amino acids. The DNA for the CDR3 is TGTGCCAGCATTACCAGGGGTGGTGAAAAACTGTTTTTT. Translating gives CASITRGGEKLFF.

The chain couples TRBV7-2 to TRBJ2-5; no definite D call. Germline V CDR1 and CDR2: SGHTA, FQGNSA. The CDR3 extends over 13 amino acids. V lost 2 bases to trimming and J lost 5 bases, with 9 bases between them. CDR3 region: CASSLRQVETQYF. CDR3 in DNA: TGTGCCAGCAGCTTAAGGCAGGTGGAGACCCAGTACTTC.

This chain links TRBV27 with TRBJ2-1; D is perhaps TRBD2 (9 bases). The CDR3 covers 16 residues. CDR1 and CDR2 (germline): MNHEY, SMNVEV (reference sequence). V was pared by 5 bases and J by 4 bases, with 18 bases between. The CDR3 DNA reads as TGTGCCAGCAGTCCCCAGGGGGCGGGAGGGTACAATGAGCAGTTCTTC. Its protein is CASSPQGAGGYNEQFF.

The chain carries TRBV2 and TRBJ2-7; 8 bases match TRBD2. CDR1 is SNHLY, CDR2 FYNNEI, per germline. CDR3 length equals 14 residues. Unmatched junction bases numbered 6, after V lost 6 bases and J lost 2 bases. For the CDR3, the DNA is TGTGCCAGCAGAGGACTAGCTCTGCCCTACGAGCAGTACTTC. This gives the protein CASRGLALPYEQYF.

In regard to this clone: Other DNA sequences in this sample translate to the same CDR3. This chain links TRBV11-3 with TRBJ2-7, with 8 positions matching TRBD2. Trimming took 2 bases from V and 5 from J; bases not matched to a gene: 8. The CDR3 runs 15 residues. Germline lookup yields CDR1 SGHNT and CDR2 YENEEA. CDR3 loop: CASSLTSGSMNEQYF. CDR3 DNA: TGTGCCAGCAGCTTAACGAGCGGGAGCATGAACGAGCAGTACTTC.

This chain links TRBV9 with TRBJ2-3; weak D call: TRBD2 (6 bases). Germline CDR1 SGDLS, CDR2 YYNGEE. The CDR3 totals 16 residues. With 2 bases removed from V and 5 bases from J, the gap between germline ends came to 18 bases. The CDR3 bases are TGTGCCAGCAGCGTGCCCACTGGGCGGGAAATAGATACGCAGTATTTT. Its protein product is CASSVPTGREIDTQYF.

The chain has TRBV19 and TRBJ2-3; weak D call: TRBD1 (6 bases). Trimming took off 8 bases at V and 0 bases at J, with 12 bases between the two ends. The CDR3 length is 14 residues. Germline V gene sequence: CDR1 LNHDA, CDR2 SQIVND (reference sequence). The CDR3 protein is CASWTARSTDTQYF. The CDR3 DNA sequence: TGTGCCAGTTGGACAGCCCGAAGCACAGATACGCAGTATTTT.

V gene TRBV29-1 combines with J gene TRBJ2-7; 8 bases align to TRBD2. Trimming at V came to 5 bases and at J to 1 base, leaving 7 bases not matched to a gene. This CDR3 has 14 residues. Per the germline V gene, CDR1 is SQVTM and CDR2 is ANQGSEA. CDR3 in DNA: TGCAGCGTTTATACCGGGACTAGTTCCTACGAGCAGTACTTC. This sequence encodes CSVYTGTSSYEQYF.

V and J are TRBV6-1 and TRBJ1-6, with no clear D. The germline gives CDR1 MNHNS, CDR2 SASEGT. CDR3 size: 17 residues. Trimming removed 0 bases from V and 0 bases from J, with 9 bases in between. CDR3 loop: CASSEARRSSYNSPLHF. The CDR3 region has the DNA TGTGCCAGCAGTGAAGCGAGGAGGAGCTCCTATAATTCACCCCTCCACTTT.

In its sample, this clone was seen once. This rearrangement joins TRBV5-1 to TRBJ2-3, with D possibly matching TRBD2 (6 bases). Trimming pared 2 bases from V and 6 bases from J, leaving 16 bases between. CDR3 length: 15 residues. The germline CDR1 and CDR2 sequences are SGHRS and YFSETQ. This CDR3 is CASSFGTYNADTQYF. DNA for the CDR3: TGCGCCAGCAGCTTTGGGACTTATAATGCGGATACGCAGTATTTT.

V and J are TRBV25-1 and TRBJ1-1; 8 bases fit TRBD1. Germline-derived CDR1 and CDR2 are MGHDK and SYGVNS. V dropped 3 bases and J dropped 11; count of bases not matched to a gene: 5. There are 12 residues in the CDR3. The CDR3 coding sequence is TGTGCCAGCAGTGACCTGGGACAGGCGGCTTTCTTT. It codes for CASSDLGQAAFF.

The genes are TRBV29-1 and TRBJ2-5; perhaps TRBD1 as D (5 bases). Germline CDR1 SQVTM, CDR2 ANQGSEA. Trimming removed 5 bases from V and 2 bases from J, with 9 bases in between. The CDR3 contains 12 residues. This chain's CDR3 is CSVSGAQETQYF. The CDR3 coding sequence is TGCAGCGTTTCTGGGGCGCAAGAGACCCAGTACTTC.

The V gene is TRBV6-1, the J gene TRBJ1-3; perhaps TRBD1 as D (5 bases). Germline loops: CDR1 MNHNS, CDR2 SASEGT. The CDR3 contains 15 residues. Trimming cost V 4 bases and J 0 bases, with 10 bases left between them. CDR3 coding DNA: TGTGCCAGCAGTGCGACAGCGAACTCTGGAAACACCATATATTTT. Translating it yields CASSATANSGNTIYF.